This passage covers 14 T cell receptor beta chains from one sample sequenced in a study of cytomegalovirus exposure and HLA in healthy donors. Generated by immunoSEQ multiplex PCR, the TCRdb table keeps only in-frame clones and is missing some. Of tens of thousands of clones in the sample, around 95% are singletons; the top ten hold 0.6% to 0.7%. The sequencing sample was made of PBMCs. Every receptor here comes from a woman younger than 35 in good health and CMV-seronegative.

The CDR3 is CASSAPRGYNEQFF. In DNA form, the CDR3 reads TGTGCCAGCAGTGCCCCCCGCGGATACAATGAGCAGTTCTTC. The rearrangement joins TRBV27 to TRBJ2-1, with D uncertain. V dropped 5 bases and J dropped 4 bases, with 12 bases sitting between them. From germline, CDR1 is MNHEY and CDR2 SMNVEV (reference sequence). This CDR3 region has 14 residues.

This clone was recorded only once. This chain joins TRBV19 and TRBJ1-2; a weak D match, TRBD1 (6 bases). This CDR3 spans 15 amino acids. In germline, CDR1 is LNHDA, CDR2 SQIVND (reference sequence). Between the trimmed V and J ends, which lost 3 bases and 0 bases, there was a span of 11 bases. CDR3 loop: CASSMTGPANYGYTF. The CDR3 coding sequence is TGTGCCAGTAGTATGACAGGACCAGCTAACTATGGCTACACCTTC.

V gene TRBV5-1 combines with J gene TRBJ1-3, with D possibly matching TRBD1 (6 bases). The CDR3 extends over 16 amino acids. With 4 bases removed from V and 0 bases from J, the gap between germline ends came to 14 bases. The germline V gene encodes CDR1 SGHRS and CDR2 YFSETQ. The DNA of the CDR3 is TGCGCCAGCAGCGTACCGACAGGACGCTCTGGAAACACCATATATTTT. Translating it yields CASSVPTGRSGNTIYF.

The chain has TRBV30 and TRBJ1-3; D is perhaps TRBD1 (5 bases). The CDR3 is 13 amino acids. The germline V gene has CDR1 GTSNPN and CDR2 SVGIG (reference sequence). DNA for the CDR3: TGTGCTGGAGGGGCCCTCTCTGGAAACACCATATATTTT. Its protein product is CAGGALSGNTIYF. Full variable domain (rest looked up from reference TRBV30 and TRBJ1-3): SQTIHQWPATLVQPVGSPLSLECTVEGTSNPNLYWYRQAAGRGLQLLFYSVGIGQISSEVPQNLSASRPQDRQFILSSKKLLLSDSGFYLCAGGALSGNTIYFGEGSWLTVV.

The chain is built from TRBV4-3 and TRBJ1-2, with no clear D. Deletions cut 0 bases from V and 4 bases from J, with 9 bases between. The CDR3 has 14 residues. Germline V gene data show CDR1 as LGHNA and CDR2 as YSLEER. CDR3 in amino acids: CASSQDVRGYGYTF. The DNA of the CDR3 is TGCGCCAGCAGCCAAGACGTGCGGGGCTATGGCTACACCTTC.

The chain has TRBV4-3 and TRBJ2-7; perhaps TRBD2 as D (6 bases). Germline lookup yields CDR1 LGHNA and CDR2 YSLEER. The CDR3 sequence is 16 residues long. Trimming took 0 bases from V and 0 from J, leaving 12 bases between them. In DNA, the CDR3 is TGCGCCAGCAGCCAAGATCGGGCTAGCGTCTCCTACGAGCAGTACTTC. Translated: CASSQDRASVSYEQYF.

The chain joins TRBV15 to TRBJ2-7; 7 bases agree with TRBD1. Germline CDR1 LNHNV, CDR2 YYDKDF (reference sequence). Trimming cost V 1 base and J 6 bases; bases outside gene matches: 3. CDR3 length: 13 residues. The CDR3 is CATSRAQGFEQYF. The CDR3 DNA reads TGTGCCACCAGCAGAGCACAGGGGTTCGAGCAGTACTTC.

The rearrangement uses TRBV15 and TRBJ1-4; no reliable D call. V was shortened by 0 bases and J by 8 bases, with 13 bases between the two germline ends. CDR1 is LNHNV, CDR2 YYDKDF, per germline (reference sequence). The CDR3 totals 15 residues. The CDR3 loop reads CATSRDPGLIEKLFF. In DNA, the CDR3 is TGTGCCACCAGCAGAGATCCCGGGTTAATCGAAAAACTGTTTTTT.

This chain joins TRBV5-1 and TRBJ2-1; the match to TRBD2 covers 11 bases. V lost 0 bases, J lost 11 bases, and 10 bases stayed unmatched. The CDR3 consists of 16 residues. In germline, CDR1 is SGHRS, CDR2 YFSETQ. The CDR3 reads CASSLGGASGGPKQFF. The CDR3 DNA is TGCGCCAGCAGCTTGGGGGGGGCTAGCGGGGGGCCGAAGCAGTTCTTC.

V and J are TRBV9 and TRBJ2-1; D remains unclear. The CDR3 loop spans 12 amino acids. Trimming cost V 0 bases and J 7 bases, with 5 bases left between them. CDR1 SGDLS and CDR2 YYNGEE come from the germline V gene. CDR3 coding DNA: TGTGCCAGCAGCGTAGATCTTAATGAGCAGTTCTTC. This codes for CASSVDLNEQFF.

V gene TRBV7-6 combines with J gene TRBJ2-3, with 12 bases identical to TRBD2. The CDR3 has 18 amino acids. Germline assignment: CDR1 SGHVS and CDR2 FNYEAQ. With 2 bases clipped from V and 0 bases from J, the junction kept 6 bases outside the gene matches. The CDR3 DNA follows: TGTGCCAGCAGCTTATCTCGGACTAGCGGGGCTAGCACAGATACGCAGTATTTT. Translated, it gives CASSLSRTSGASTDTQYF.

This chain uses TRBV15 with TRBJ2-1; 12 bases agree with TRBD2. The ends lost 5 bases at V and 6 bases at J; junction bases unmatched: 5. The CDR3 sequence is 15 residues long. The germline V gene encodes CDR1 LNHNV and CDR2 YYDKDF (reference sequence). CDR3 region: CATSSGTSGPNEQFF. DNA for the CDR3: TGTGCCACCAGCTCCGGGACTAGCGGGCCCAATGAGCAGTTCTTC.

The chain joins TRBV10-2 to TRBJ2-7, with 7 bases aligning to TRBD2. The germline gives CDR1 WSHSY, CDR2 SAAADI. The length of the CDR3 is 18 residues. V shed 8 bases, J shed 0 bases, and the junction held 19 bases outside the gene matches. The CDR3 loop reads CASSTGTLVGGSSYEQYF. The CDR3 region has the DNA TGCGCCAGCTCAACCGGGACTTTGGTGGGCGGGAGCTCCTACGAGCAGTACTTC.

The rearrangement joins TRBV12-5 to TRBJ2-1; D is perhaps TRBD1 (6 bases). The CDR3 length is 14 residues. Germline V gene data show CDR1 as LGHNT and CDR2 as FRNRAP. Trimming took 5 bases from V and 4 from J, leaving 12 bases between them. CDR3 sequence: CASGRQGPYNEQFF. The CDR3 nucleotides are TGTGCTAGTGGTCGTCAGGGGCCATACAATGAGCAGTTCTTC.